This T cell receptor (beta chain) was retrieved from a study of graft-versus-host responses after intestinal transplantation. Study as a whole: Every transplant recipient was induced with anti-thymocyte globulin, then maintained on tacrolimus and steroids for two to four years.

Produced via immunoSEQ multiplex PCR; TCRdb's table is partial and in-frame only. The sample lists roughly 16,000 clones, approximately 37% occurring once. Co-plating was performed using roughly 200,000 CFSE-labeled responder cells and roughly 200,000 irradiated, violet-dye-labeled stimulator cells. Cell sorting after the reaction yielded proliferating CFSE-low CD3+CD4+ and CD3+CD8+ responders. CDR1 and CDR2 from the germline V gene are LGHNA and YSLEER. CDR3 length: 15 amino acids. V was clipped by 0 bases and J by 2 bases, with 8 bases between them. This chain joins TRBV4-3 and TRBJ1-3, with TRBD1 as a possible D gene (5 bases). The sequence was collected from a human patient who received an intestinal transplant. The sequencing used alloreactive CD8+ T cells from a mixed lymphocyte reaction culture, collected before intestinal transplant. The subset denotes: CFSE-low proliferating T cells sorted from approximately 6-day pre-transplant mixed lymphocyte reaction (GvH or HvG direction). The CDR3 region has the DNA TGCGCCAGCAGCCAAGATCAGGGAGCTGGAAACACCATATATTTT. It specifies CASSQDQGAGNTIYF.